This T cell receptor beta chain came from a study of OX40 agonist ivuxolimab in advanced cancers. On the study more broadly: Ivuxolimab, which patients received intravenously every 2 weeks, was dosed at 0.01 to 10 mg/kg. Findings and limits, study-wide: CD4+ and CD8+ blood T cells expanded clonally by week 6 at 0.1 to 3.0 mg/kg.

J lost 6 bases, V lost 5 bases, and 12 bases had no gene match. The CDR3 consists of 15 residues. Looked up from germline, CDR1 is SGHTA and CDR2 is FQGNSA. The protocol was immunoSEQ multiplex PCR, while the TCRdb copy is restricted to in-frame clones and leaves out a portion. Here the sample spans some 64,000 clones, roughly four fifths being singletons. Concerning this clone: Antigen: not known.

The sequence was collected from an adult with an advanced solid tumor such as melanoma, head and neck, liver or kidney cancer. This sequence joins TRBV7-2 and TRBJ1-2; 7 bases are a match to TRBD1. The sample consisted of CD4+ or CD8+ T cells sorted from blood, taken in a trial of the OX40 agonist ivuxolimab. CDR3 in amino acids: CASSLTIRGDDGYTF. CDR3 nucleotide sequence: TGTGCCAGCAGCCTAACCATCAGGGGGGATGATGGCTACACCTTC.